The 12 T cell receptor beta chains listed next were all sequenced from one sample in a study of blood T cell repertoires in COVID-19 (dated by TCRdb to 2018 to 2020). Library creation used the immunoSEQ multiplex PCR assay. Not all clones reach the TCRdb copy of this immuneACCESS table, which keeps in-frame sequences only. Checked studies attribute under half of the gap to unresolved V genes and leave the rest unexplained. The table for this sample lists 150,000 to 200,000 clones; about 88% of them were counted only once. The ten top clones hold around 24% of the sample. Sequencing was carried out using peripheral blood. The receptors were sampled from a man in his fifties or sixties with acute or convalescent COVID-19.

The chain links TRBV7-4 to TRBJ1-5; D is undetermined. Per the germline V gene, CDR1 is SGHVT and CDR2 is SQSDAQ. Trimming stripped 2 bases from V and 6 bases from J, with 17 bases between. The CDR3 is 16 amino acids. Here the CDR3 DNA reads TGTGCCAGCAGCTTATTATATCAGAAACCAAGTCAGCCCCAGCATTTT. It encodes CASSLLYQKPSQPQHF.

This chain connects TRBV18 to TRBJ1-5; 7 positions match TRBD1. The CDR3 extends over 14 amino acids. The germline CDR1 and CDR2 sequences are KGHSH and LQKENI. V lost 2 bases and J lost 4; bases outside the gene matches: 2. CDR3 sequence: CASSPGTANQPQHF. CDR3 nucleotides: TGTGCCAGCTCACCAGGGACAGCGAATCAGCCCCAGCATTTT.

The chain employs TRBV3-1 (or the pseudogene TRBV3-2) and TRBJ1-1, with D possibly being TRBD1 (5 bases). The V end was cut by 5 bases, the J end by 3 bases, with 10 bases between. This CDR3 spans 13 amino acids. Per germline, CDR1 LGHDT and CDR2 YNNKEL (reference sequence). CDR3 nucleotides: TGTGCCAGCAGCTTGTGGGGGGACACTGAAGCTTTCTTT. Translated: CASSLWGDTEAFF.

The chain carries TRBV11-2 and TRBJ1-3, with no clear D. Germline values: CDR1 SGHAT, CDR2 FQNNGV. The V end lost 8 bases, the J end lost 4 bases, and 15 bases lay between the germline ends. This CDR3 contains 14 residues. CDR3 loop: CASARSILGNTIYF. CDR3 DNA: TGTGCCAGCGCAAGGAGTATTCTAGGAAACACCATATATTTT.

V is TRBV30 and J is TRBJ2-1, with 11 bases identical to TRBD2. From germline, CDR1 is GTSNPN and CDR2 SVGIG (reference sequence). The junction had 7 bases not matched to a gene; V was cut back by 7 bases and J by 8 bases. This CDR3 contains 13 residues. The CDR3 DNA reads TGTGCCTCCTCATCGACTAGCGGGGATGAGCAGTTCTTC. Its protein product is CASSSTSGDEQFF.

V is TRBV30 and J is TRBJ1-2; 7 bases map to TRBD1. The CDR3 spans 14 residues. The germline CDR1 and CDR2 sequences are GTSNPN and SVGIG (reference sequence). Trimming cost V 7 bases and J 1 base; bases outside gene matches: 9. In nucleotides, the CDR3 is TGTGCCTACCGACGACAGGGAAATAACTATGGCTACACCTTC. Protein: CAYRRQGNNYGYTF.

This chain joins TRBV10-2 and TRBJ2-7; D is possibly TRBD1 (5 bases). The V gene's germline CDR1 is WSHSY and CDR2 SAAADI. Trimming pared 11 bases from V and 4 bases from J, leaving 18 bases between. This CDR3 comprises 13 residues. CDR3 nucleotide sequence: TGCGCCGCAGGGAACAGGTGGCCATACGAGCAGTACGTC. Protein product: CAAGNRWPYEQYV.

The rearrangement uses TRBV29-1 and TRBJ2-5, with 10 nucleotides matching TRBD1. This CDR3 has 16 residues. Germline-derived CDR1 and CDR2 are SQVTM and ANQGSEA. J was trimmed by 4 bases and V by 5 bases; bases with no gene match: 13. The CDR3 reads CSVSHPGTGERETQYF. As DNA, the CDR3 is TGCAGCGTTAGCCACCCCGGGACAGGGGAACGAGAGACCCAGTACTTC.

This clone was observed a single time. The chain is built from TRBV24-1 and TRBJ2-1, with D perhaps TRBD2 (6 bases). This CDR3 spans 14 amino acids. Germline V CDR1 and CDR2: KGHDR, SFDVKD. V shed 6 bases and J shed 3 bases, with 11 bases lying between them. CDR3: CATSRGSRYNEQFF. DNA for the CDR3: TGTGCCACCAGTCGGGGGTCCCGCTACAATGAGCAGTTCTTC.

This clone was seen a single time. The chain combines TRBV27 with TRBJ1-5, with D maybe TRBD1 (5 bases). Germline lookup yields CDR1 MNHEY and CDR2 SMNVEV (reference sequence). This CDR3 comprises 14 residues. Trimming removed 5 bases at V and 0 bases at J, with 8 bases between. CDR3 sequence: CASSRGYSNQPQHF. The DNA for the CDR3 is TGTGCCAGCAGTCGGGGGTATAGCAATCAGCCCCAGCATTTT.

J is TRBJ2-3 and V is TRBV27; D is undetermined. This CDR3 comprises 12 residues. Germline assignment: CDR1 MNHEY and CDR2 SMNVEV (reference sequence). V lost 4 bases and J lost 6, with 8 bases in between. DNA of the CDR3: TGTGCCAGCAGTTCTTTGCGGGATACGCAGTATTTT. This sequence encodes CASSSLRDTQYF.

The chain carries TRBV6-5 and TRBJ1-5, with 9 bases identical to TRBD1. Germline CDR1 MNHEY, CDR2 SVGAGI. The CDR3 runs to 15 residues. The V and J ends lost 5 bases and 7 bases, in that order; junction bases with no gene match: 9. In DNA form, the CDR3 reads TGTGCCAGCAGTCCCGCCGGGACAGGGAGGCAGCCCCAGCATTTT. Translated, it gives CASSPAGTGRQPQHF.